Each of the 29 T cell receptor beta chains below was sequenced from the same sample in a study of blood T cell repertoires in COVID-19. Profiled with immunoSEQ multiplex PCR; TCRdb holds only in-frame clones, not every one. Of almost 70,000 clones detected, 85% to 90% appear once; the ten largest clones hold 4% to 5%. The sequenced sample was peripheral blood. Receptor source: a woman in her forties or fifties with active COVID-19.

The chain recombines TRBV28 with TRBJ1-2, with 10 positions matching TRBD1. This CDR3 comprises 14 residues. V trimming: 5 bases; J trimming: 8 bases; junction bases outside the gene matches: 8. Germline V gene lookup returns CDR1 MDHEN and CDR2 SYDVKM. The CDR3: CASSQDRGREGYTF. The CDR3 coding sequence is TGTGCCAGCAGTCAAGACAGGGGGCGCGAAGGCTACACCTTC.

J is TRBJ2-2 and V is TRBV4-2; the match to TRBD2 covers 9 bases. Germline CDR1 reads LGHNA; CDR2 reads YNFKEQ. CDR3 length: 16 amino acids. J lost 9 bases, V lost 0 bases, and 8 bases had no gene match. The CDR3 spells CASSQDASGIRRELFF. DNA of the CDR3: TGTGCCAGCAGCCAAGATGCTAGCGGGATAAGGAGGGAGCTGTTTTTT.

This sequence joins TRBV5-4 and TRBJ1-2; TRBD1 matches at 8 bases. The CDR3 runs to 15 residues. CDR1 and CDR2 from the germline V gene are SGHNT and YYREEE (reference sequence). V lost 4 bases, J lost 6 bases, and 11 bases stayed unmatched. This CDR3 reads CASSERQGLLDGYTF. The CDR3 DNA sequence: TGTGCCAGCAGCGAACGACAGGGGCTTTTGGATGGCTACACCTTC.

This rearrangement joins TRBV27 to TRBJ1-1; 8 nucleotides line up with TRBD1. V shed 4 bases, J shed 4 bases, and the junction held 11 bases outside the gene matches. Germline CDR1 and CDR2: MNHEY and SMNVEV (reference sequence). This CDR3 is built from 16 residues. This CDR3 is CASSSPGQGAGTEAFF. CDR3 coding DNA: TGTGCCAGCAGTTCCCCGGGGCAGGGGGCAGGCACTGAAGCTTTCTTT.

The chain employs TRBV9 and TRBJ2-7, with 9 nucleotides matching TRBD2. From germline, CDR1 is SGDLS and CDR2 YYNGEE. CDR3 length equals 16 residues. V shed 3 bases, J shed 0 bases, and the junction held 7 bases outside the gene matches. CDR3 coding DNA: TGTGCCAGCAGCGCCGGGCGGGGGGGCCCCTCCTACGAGCAGTACTTC. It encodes CASSAGRGGPSYEQYF.

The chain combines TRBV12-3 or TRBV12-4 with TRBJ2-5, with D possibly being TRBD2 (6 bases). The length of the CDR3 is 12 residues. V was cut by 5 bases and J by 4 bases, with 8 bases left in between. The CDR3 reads CASSKGGETQYF. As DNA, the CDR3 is TGTGCCAGCAGTAAGGGAGGAGAGACCCAGTACTTC.

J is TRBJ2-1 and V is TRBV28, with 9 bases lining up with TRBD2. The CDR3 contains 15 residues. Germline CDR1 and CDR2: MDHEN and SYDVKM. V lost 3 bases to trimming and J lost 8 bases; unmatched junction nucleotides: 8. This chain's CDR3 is CASSLAGGREDEQFF. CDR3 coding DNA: TGTGCCAGCAGTTTGGCGGGCGGGAGGGAAGATGAGCAGTTCTTC.

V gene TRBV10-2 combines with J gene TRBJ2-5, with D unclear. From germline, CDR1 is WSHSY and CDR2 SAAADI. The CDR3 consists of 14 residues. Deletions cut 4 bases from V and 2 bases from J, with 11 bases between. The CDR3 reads CASSAQAQQETQYF. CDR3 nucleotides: TGCGCCAGCAGTGCCCAGGCGCAGCAAGAGACCCAGTACTTC.

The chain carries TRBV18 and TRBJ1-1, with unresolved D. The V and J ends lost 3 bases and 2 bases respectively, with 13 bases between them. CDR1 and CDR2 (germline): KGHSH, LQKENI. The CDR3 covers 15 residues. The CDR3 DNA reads TGTGCCAGCTCACCTTTAACCGGGGAAAACACTGAAGCTTTCTTT. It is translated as CASSPLTGENTEAFF.

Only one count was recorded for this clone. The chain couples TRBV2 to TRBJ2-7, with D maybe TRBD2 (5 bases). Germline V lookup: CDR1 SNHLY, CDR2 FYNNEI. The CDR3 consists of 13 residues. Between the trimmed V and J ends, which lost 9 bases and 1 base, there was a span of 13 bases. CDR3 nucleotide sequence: TGTGCCAGGAGCGGCGGCGGGTCCTACGAGCAGTACTTC. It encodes CARSGGGSYEQYF.

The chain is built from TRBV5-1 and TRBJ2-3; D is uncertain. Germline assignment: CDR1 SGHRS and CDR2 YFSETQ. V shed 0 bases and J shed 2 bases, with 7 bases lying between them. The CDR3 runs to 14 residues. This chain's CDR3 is CASSLEQNTDTQYF. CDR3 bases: TGCGCCAGCAGCTTGGAACAGAACACAGATACGCAGTATTTT.

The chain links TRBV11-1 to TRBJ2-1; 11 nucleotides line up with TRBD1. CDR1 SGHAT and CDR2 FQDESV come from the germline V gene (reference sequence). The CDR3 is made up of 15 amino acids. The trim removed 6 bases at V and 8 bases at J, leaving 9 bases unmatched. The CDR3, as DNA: TGTGCCAGCAGACGGGCGGACAGGGGGCGCGATGAGCAGTTCTTC. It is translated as CASRRADRGRDEQFF.

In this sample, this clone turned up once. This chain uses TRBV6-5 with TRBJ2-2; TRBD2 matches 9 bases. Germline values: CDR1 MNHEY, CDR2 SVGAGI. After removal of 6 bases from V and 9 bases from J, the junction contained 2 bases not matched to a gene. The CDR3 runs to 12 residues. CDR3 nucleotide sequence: TGTGCCAGCAGGCGGGAGGGGCGGGAGCTGTTTTTT. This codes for CASRREGRELFF.

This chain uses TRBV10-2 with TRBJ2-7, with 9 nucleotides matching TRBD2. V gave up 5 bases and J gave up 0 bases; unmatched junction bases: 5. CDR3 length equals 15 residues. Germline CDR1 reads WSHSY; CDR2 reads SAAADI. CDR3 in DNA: TGCGCCAGCAGTAGGACTAGCGATAGCTCCTACGAGCAGTACTTC. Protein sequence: CASSRTSDSSYEQYF.

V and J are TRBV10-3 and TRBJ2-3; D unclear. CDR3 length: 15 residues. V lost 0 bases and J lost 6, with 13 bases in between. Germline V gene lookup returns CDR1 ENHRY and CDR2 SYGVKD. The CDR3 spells CAISESLMAADTQYF. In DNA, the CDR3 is TGTGCCATCAGTGAGTCGCTGATGGCGGCGGATACGCAGTATTTT.

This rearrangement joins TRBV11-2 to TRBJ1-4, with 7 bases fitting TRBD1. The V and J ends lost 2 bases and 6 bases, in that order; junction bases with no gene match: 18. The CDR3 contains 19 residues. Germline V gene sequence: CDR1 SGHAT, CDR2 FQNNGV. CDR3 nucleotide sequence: TGTGCCAGCAGCTTAAAGATTTTGGGACTGAGGGGGCGGGATGAAAAACTGTTTTTT. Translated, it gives CASSLKILGLRGRDEKLFF.

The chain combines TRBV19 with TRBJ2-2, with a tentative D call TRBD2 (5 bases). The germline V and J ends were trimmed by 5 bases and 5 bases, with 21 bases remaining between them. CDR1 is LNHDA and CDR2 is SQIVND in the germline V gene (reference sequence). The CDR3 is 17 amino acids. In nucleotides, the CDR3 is TGTGCCAGTAGTCCGAGAGGGCGGGTTGGAGGAACCGGGGAGCTGTTTTTT. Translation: CASSPRGRVGGTGELFF. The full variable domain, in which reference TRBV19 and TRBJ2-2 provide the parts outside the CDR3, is DGGITQSPKYLFRKEGQNVTLSCEQNLNHDAMYWYRQDPGQGLRLIYYSQIVNDFQKGDIAEGYSVSREKKESFPLTVTSAQKNPTAFYLCASSPRGRVGGTGELFFGEGSRLTVL.

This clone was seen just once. The CDR3 spells CASSVEGLTNSPLHF. The DNA for the CDR3 is TGTGCCAGCAGCGTAGAGGGGTTAACTAATTCACCCCTCCACTTT. The V and J genes are TRBV9 and TRBJ1-6; D possibly corresponds to TRBD1 (5 bases). The CDR3 length is 15 residues. V was shortened by 0 bases and J by 6 bases, with 10 bases between the two germline ends. The germline V gene has CDR1 SGDLS and CDR2 YYNGEE.

CDR3 protein: CASSLEAGGNPSYEQYF. Here the CDR3 DNA reads TGTGCCAGCAGCTTAGAGGCAGGCGGGAATCCGTCCTACGAGCAGTACTTC. The rearrangement links TRBV7-8 to TRBJ2-7, with TRBD2 as a possible D gene (6 bases). The V end was cut by 1 base, the J end by 1 base, with 17 bases between. From germline, CDR1 is SGHVS and CDR2 FQNEAQ. The CDR3 spans 17 residues.

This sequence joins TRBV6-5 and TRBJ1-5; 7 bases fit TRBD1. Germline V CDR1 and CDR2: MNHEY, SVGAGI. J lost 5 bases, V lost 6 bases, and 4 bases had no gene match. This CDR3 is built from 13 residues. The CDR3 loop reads CASSFDRDQPQHF. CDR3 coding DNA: TGTGCCAGCAGCTTCGACAGGGATCAGCCCCAGCATTTT.

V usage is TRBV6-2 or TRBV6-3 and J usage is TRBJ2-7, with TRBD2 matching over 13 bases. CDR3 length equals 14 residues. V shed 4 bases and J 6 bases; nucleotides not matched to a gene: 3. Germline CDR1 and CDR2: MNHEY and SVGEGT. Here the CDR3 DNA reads TGTGCCAGCAGTTTGACTAGCGGGAGGACCGAGCAGTACTTC. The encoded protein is CASSLTSGRTEQYF.

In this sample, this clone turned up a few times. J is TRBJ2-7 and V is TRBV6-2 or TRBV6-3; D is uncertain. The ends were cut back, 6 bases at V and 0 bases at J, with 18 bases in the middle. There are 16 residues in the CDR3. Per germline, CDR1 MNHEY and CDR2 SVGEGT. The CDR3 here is CASSNTRLPSSYEQYF. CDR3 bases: TGTGCCAGCAGCAACACCCGCCTCCCAAGCTCCTACGAGCAGTACTTC.

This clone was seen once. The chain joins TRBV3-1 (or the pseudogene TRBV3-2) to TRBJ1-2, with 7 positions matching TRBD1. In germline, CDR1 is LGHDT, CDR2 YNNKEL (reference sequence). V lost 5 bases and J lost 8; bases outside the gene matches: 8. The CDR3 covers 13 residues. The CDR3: CASSDRARGGYTF. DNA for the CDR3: TGTGCCAGCAGCGACAGGGCTCGAGGAGGCTACACCTTC.

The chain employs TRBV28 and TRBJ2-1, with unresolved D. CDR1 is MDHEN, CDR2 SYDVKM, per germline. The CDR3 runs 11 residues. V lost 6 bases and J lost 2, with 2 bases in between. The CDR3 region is CASSTYNEQFF. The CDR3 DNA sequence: TGTGCCAGCAGCACCTACAATGAGCAGTTCTTC.

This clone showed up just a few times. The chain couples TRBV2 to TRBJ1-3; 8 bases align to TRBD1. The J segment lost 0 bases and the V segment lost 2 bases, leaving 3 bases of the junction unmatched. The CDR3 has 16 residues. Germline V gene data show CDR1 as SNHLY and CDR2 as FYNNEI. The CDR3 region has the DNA TGTGCCAGCAGTGAATTGACAGGGGTCTCTGGAAACACCATATATTTT. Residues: CASSELTGVSGNTIYF.

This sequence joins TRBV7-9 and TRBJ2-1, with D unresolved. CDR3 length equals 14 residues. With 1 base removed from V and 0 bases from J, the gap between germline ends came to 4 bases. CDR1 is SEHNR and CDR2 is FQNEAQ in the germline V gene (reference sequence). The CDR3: CASSLEPSYNEQFF. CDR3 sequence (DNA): TGTGCCAGCAGCTTAGAGCCCTCCTACAATGAGCAGTTCTTC.

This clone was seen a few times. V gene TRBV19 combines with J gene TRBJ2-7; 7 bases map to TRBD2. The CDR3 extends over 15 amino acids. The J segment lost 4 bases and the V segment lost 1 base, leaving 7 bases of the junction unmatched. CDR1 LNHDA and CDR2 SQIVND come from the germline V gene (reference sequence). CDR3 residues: CASSIGALAEYEQYF. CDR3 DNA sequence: TGTGCCAGTAGTATAGGCGCCCTAGCGGAATACGAGCAGTACTTC.

CDR3 DNA sequence: TGTGCCAGCGCCGTCGAGCGAGCCTACGAGCAGTACTTC. Encoded protein: CASAVERAYEQYF. The chain carries TRBV7-2 and TRBJ2-7; D is ambiguous. V dropped 8 bases and J dropped 2 bases, with 13 bases sitting between them. Germline CDR1 is SGHTA and CDR2 is FQGNSA. The CDR3 runs to 13 residues.

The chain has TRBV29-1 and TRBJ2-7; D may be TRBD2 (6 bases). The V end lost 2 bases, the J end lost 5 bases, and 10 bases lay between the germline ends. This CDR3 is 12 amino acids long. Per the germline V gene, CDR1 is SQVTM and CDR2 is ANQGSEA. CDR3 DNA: TGCAGCGTTGAATTTGGAGGGAACGAGCAGTACTTC. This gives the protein CSVEFGGNEQYF.